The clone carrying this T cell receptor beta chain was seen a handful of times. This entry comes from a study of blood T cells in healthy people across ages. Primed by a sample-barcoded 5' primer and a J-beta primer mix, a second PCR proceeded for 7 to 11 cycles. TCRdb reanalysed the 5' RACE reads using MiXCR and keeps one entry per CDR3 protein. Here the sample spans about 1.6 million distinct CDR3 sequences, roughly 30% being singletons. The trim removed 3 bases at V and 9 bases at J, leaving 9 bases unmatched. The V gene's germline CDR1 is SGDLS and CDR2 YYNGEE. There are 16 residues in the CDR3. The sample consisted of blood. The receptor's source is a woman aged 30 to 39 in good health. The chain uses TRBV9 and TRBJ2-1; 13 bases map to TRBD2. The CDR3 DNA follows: TGTGCCAGCAGCGCCAACCCGGGACTAGCGGGACCTGAGCAGTTCTTC. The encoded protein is CASSANPGLAGPEQFF.